This T cell receptor (beta chain) appears in the sequencing data of a study of cytotoxic CD8 clonotypes in ibrutinib-treated CLL (dated by TCRdb to the early 2020s). Study-level background: In this cohort, approximately 14 patients were treatment-naive and fewer than 13 were relapsed/refractory, while under 18 had unmutated IGHV. Partial responses were observed in approximately 24 patients and complete responses in 2; after a median follow-up of 68 months, remission was maintained in approximately 15 patients and progression was observed in approximately twelve. Of the 85 to 90 participants in the trial, approximately 25 had longitudinal samples available. Every remission and progressive disease sample was obtained while ibrutinib was still being received by the patients. On average, each sample yielded 250,000 to 300,000 productive templates and about 95,000 productive rearrangements. Response samples were taken after a median of roughly eleven months on treatment, ranging from about 6 to 40 months. Cryopreserved peripheral blood mononuclear cells were collected at three points: before therapy, at response, and at either sustained remission or disease progression. General findings and caveats noted by the study authors: Clonality increased at ibrutinib response, stayed stable in sustained remission, and fell back toward baseline at progression. At baseline, clonality was higher than in age-matched healthy donors and showed a strong correlation with circulating CD8+ T-cell counts. Sampling times were not matched between sustained-remission and progressing patients, and lymph node repertoires were not studied. Public clonotypes were found to be uncommon and were observed to contract or remain stable during treatment; the increase in clonality was shown to reflect expansion of private clonotypes at ibrutinib response.

The CDR3 runs 15 amino acids, cysteine and phenylalanine included. This entry keeps only the CDR3 DNA: 45 bases, framed from base 1. Taken from the germline V gene, the CDR1 and CDR2 loops are SGHTA and FQGNSA. From V the trimming removes 5 bases and from J it removes 1 base, while the gene matches leave 8 bases of the junction unaccounted for. Each clonotype received, on average, around 9.6x coverage in deep resolution sequencing performed on a MiSeq, where the target depth lay between 1 in 1 million and 1 in 200,000 T cells. The immunoSEQ hsTCRB Kit was used to generate TCR beta libraries. As for the authors' bioinformatics: Data were analyzed with ImmunoSEQ Data Assistant and ImmunoSEQ Analyzer, with V, D and J genes assigned per IMGT definitions. Clonality, which ranges from 0 to 1, was calculated by subtracting the normalized Shannon entropy of productive rearrangement frequencies from one. Only overrepresented clonotypes making up at least 0.05% of each patient's repertoire were included in the public clonotype analysis. Fewer than 15 repertoires from age-matched healthy donors, obtained from immuneACCESS, served as clonality controls. TCRdb carries this immuneACCESS record with in-frame sequences only. Its versions omit some clonotypes, under half of them owing to an unresolved V gene in the studies checked, with the rest unexplained. That table supplies the V and J calls and clone size; D and trimming were determined from the DNA. This sample gives roughly 220,000 clones in total; over 65% of them show up just once. The top ten constitute 5.5% to 7% of the sample.

Regarding this clone: Its antigen remains undetermined. Base quality data are lacking; no much larger clone is found one base away.

The sample's time point label, in plain terms: 12 months on ibrutinib. For TCR beta library preparation, roughly 2 micrograms of genomic DNA were extracted from the cryopreserved PBMCs. Longitudinal blood samples from CLL patients receiving ibrutinib monotherapy were subjected to high-throughput TCR beta sequencing. The patients were enrolled in a single-center, open-label phase 2 trial of ibrutinib monotherapy. The sequence is built from TRBV7-2 and TRBJ2-7; TRBD1 lines up with 7 middle nucleotides. The sequence derives from a human donor with chronic lymphocytic leukemia. The sequencing here drew on PBMCs, taken after 12 months of ibrutinib treatment. The DNA sequence reads TGTGCCAGCAGCGCAAGGGACAGAGGATCCTACGAGCAGTACTTC. This yields the protein CASSARDRGSYEQYF.